A selection of T cell receptor beta chains follows, all from one sample in a study of CD8 T cells in Susac syndrome. TCRdb processed the immunoSEQ multiplex PCR reads anew with MiXCR; each CDR3 protein has one entry. The data hold roughly 150,000 distinct CDR3 sequences, with roughly 94% observed a single time. Material for sequencing was CD8+ T cells from PBMCs. Receptors originate from a human donor with Susac syndrome. Both conserved end residues are part of each CDR3. A D gene is named only where the DNA matches it firmly. Only some rows state a clone size, as once, few, many or a class for expanded clones.

CDR3aa	CDR3nt	v_gene	abundance	d_gene	j_gene
CASSPLRQGAPGYTF	TGTGCCAGCAGCCCCTTACGACAGGGGGCGCCTGGCTACACCTTC	TRBV4-2	.	TRBD1	TRBJ1-2
CASSLVRDEQFF	TGTGCCAGCAGCTTAGTCAGGGATGAGCAGTTCTTC	TRBV11-2	.	.	TRBJ2-1
CASSFQGKLFF	TGTGCCAGCAGTTTCCAAGGAAAACTGTTTTTT	TRBV27	.	.	TRBJ1-4
CATSKGGTGASGNEQFF	TGTGCCACCAGCAAGGGAGGGACAGGGGCCTCAGGCAATGAGCAGTTCTTC	TRBV15	once	TRBD1	TRBJ2-1
CASSVGPTAYGYTF	TGTGCCAGCAGTGTTGGGCCGACCGCCTATGGCTACACCTTC	TRBV25-1	.	.	TRBJ1-2
CATCGAVPTNEKLFF	TGTGCCACCTGCGGGGCCGTTCCAACTAATGAAAAACTGTTTTTT	TRBV6-5	.	.	TRBJ1-4
CSAKGTDSGNTIYF	TGCAGTGCTAAAGGGACGGACTCTGGAAACACCATATATTTT	TRBV20-1	.	.	TRBJ1-3
CASRQVDTQYF	TGTGCCAGCAGACAGGTAGATACGCAGTATTTT	TRBV13	.	.	TRBJ2-3
CASSQDLAASLLNEQFF	TGCGCCAGCAGCCAAGATCTCGCAGCCTCCCTTCTAAATGAGCAGTTCTTC	TRBV4-1	.	.	TRBJ2-1
CASSSTGTGNEKLFF	TGTGCCAGCAGTTCAACCGGGACAGGGAATGAAAAACTGTTTTTT	TRBV27	.	TRBD1	TRBJ1-4
CASSLGGWWHETQYF	TGTGCCAGCAGCTTAGGGGGGTGGTGGCACGAGACCCAGTACTTC	TRBV7-2	once	.	TRBJ2-5
CASIPWASGYNEQFF	TGTGCCAGCATCCCATGGGCTAGCGGATACAATGAGCAGTTCTTC	TRBV27	.	TRBD2	TRBJ2-1
CASSAPGQGPYGYTF	TGTGCCAGCAGCGCTCCGGGACAGGGGCCCTATGGCTACACCTTC	TRBV9	once	TRBD1	TRBJ1-2
CASSQGWGGNTEAFF	TGCGCCAGCAGCCAAGGGTGGGGGGGGAACACTGAAGCTTTCTTT	TRBV4-1	.	.	TRBJ1-1
CASIDQGSYGYTF	TGTGCCAGCATTGACCAGGGTTCTTATGGCTACACCTTC	TRBV6-6	.	.	TRBJ1-2
CSARSLGTQYF	TGCAGTGCTAGGAGTCTGGGAACGCAGTATTTT	TRBV20-1	.	.	TRBJ2-3
CASSPFSLSGSVQEQYF	TGTGCCAGCTCCCCTTTTTCCCTTAGCGGGAGTGTGCAAGAGCAGTACTTC	TRBV9	.	TRBD2	TRBJ2-7
CASSGGPEAFF	TGTGCCAGCAGTGGTGGGCCCGAAGCTTTCTTT	TRBV25-1	.	.	TRBJ1-1
CASSFLSRFEQFF	TGTGCCAGCAGTTTTCTTAGTAGATTTGAGCAGTTCTTC	TRBV28	.	.	TRBJ2-1
CASSPSGLAGTDTQYF	TGTGCCAGCAGCCCATCGGGCCTAGCGGGGACAGATACGCAGTATTTT	TRBV2	.	TRBD2	TRBJ2-3
CASTPVGALEAFF	TGTGCCAGCACTCCTGTGGGGGCCCTTGAAGCTTTCTTT	TRBV6-6	.	.	TRBJ1-1
CASSFSGAGEETQYF	TGTGCCAGCAGTTTTAGTGGAGCGGGAGAAGAGACCCAGTACTTC	TRBV12-3/TRBV12-4	.	TRBD2	TRBJ2-5
CASKRGGQGTGEAFF	TGTGCCAGCAAACGAGGGGGACAGGGTACAGGAGAAGCTTTCTTT	TRBV2	.	TRBD1	TRBJ1-1
CASSQDRRGSPPMDEQFF	TGTGCCAGCAGCCAAGATAGGCGCGGGAGCCCGCCGATGGATGAGCAGTTCTTC	TRBV3-1	.	TRBD2	TRBJ2-1
CSARPVEGYEQYF	TGCAGTGCTAGACCCGTCGAGGGCTACGAGCAGTACTTC	TRBV20-1	.	.	TRBJ2-7
CSASGARVYEQYF	TGCAGTGCTAGTGGGGCTAGGGTGTACGAGCAGTACTTC	TRBV20-1	.	.	TRBJ2-7
CASSLGLYTDTQYF	TGTGCCAGCAGTCTCGGACTATACACAGATACGCAGTATTTT	TRBV28	.	.	TRBJ2-3
CASRRGQGSTGELFF	TGTGCCAGCAGACGGGGACAGGGGTCCACCGGGGAGCTGTTTTTT	TRBV28	.	TRBD1	TRBJ2-2
CASRSLGLNYGYTF	TGTGCCAGCAGGAGCTTAGGTTTGAACTATGGCTACACCTTC	TRBV28	.	.	TRBJ1-2
CSASAGYTF	TGCAGTGCGAGTGCGGGCTACACCTTC	TRBV20-1	.	.	TRBJ1-2
CASSEYGWQDRETQYF	TGTGCCAGCAGTGAATATGGATGGCAGGACCGAGAGACCCAGTACTTC	TRBV25-1	once	.	TRBJ2-5
CASSQGTGVSNQPQHF	TGTGCCAGCAGCCAGGGGACAGGGGTAAGCAATCAGCCCCAGCATTTT	TRBV3-1	once	TRBD1	TRBJ1-5
CACRGPGQLHQPQHF	TGTGCCTGTCGGGGTCCGGGACAGCTCCATCAGCCCCAGCATTTT	TRBV2	once	TRBD1	TRBJ1-5
CASSIGSQETQYF	TGTGCCAGCAGCATCGGGTCTCAAGAGACCCAGTACTTC	TRBV9	.	.	TRBJ2-5
CASTVAPIKETQYF	TGCGCCAGCACCGTGGCTCCCATTAAAGAGACCCAGTACTTC	TRBV10-2	.	.	TRBJ2-5
CASSVGHQDYEQYF	TGTGCCAGCAGCGTAGGGCACCAGGACTACGAGCAGTACTTC	TRBV9	.	.	TRBJ2-7
CASSTGSGVNNEQFF	TGTGCCAGCAGCACCGGAAGCGGAGTCAACAATGAGCAGTTCTTC	TRBV9	.	.	TRBJ2-1
CASSLRRPGQNAFSYNEQFF	TGTGCCAGCAGCTTGAGACGCCCGGGACAGAATGCTTTCTCCTACAATGAGCAGTTCTTC	TRBV5-4	.	TRBD1	TRBJ2-1
CSAHPGTASVDTQYF	TGCAGTGCCCATCCCGGGACAGCCTCAGTAGATACGCAGTATTTT	TRBV20-1	.	TRBD1	TRBJ2-3
CASSADRGIGQPQHF	TGTGCCAGCAGTGCTGACAGGGGAATCGGGCAGCCCCAGCATTTT	TRBV28	.	TRBD1	TRBJ1-5
CASSLVPESSYNEQFF	TGTGCCAGCAGCTTAGTCCCGGAAAGCTCCTACAATGAGCAGTTCTTC	TRBV7-6	.	.	TRBJ2-1